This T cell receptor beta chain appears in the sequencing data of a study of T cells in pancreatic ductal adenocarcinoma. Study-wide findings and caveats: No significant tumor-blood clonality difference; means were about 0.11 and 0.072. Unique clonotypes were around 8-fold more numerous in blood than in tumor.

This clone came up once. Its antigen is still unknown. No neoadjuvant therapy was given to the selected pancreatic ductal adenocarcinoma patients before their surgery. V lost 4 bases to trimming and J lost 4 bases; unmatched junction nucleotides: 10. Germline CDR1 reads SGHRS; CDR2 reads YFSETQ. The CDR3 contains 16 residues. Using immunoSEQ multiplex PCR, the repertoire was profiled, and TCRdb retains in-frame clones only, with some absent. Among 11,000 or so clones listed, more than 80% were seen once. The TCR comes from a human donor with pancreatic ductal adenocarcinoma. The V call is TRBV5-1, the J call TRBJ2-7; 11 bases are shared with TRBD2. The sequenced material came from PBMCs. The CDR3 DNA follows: TGCGCCAGCAGCCCGATATCTAGCGGGGGGTTATACGAGCAGTACTTC. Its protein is CASSPISSGGLYEQYF.